The T cell receptor (beta chain) under discussion was sequenced for a study of control samples from healthy donors and cancer patients. Profiling relied on immunoSEQ multiplex PCR, and the TCRdb table lists in-frame clones only, not all of them. The sample consists of about 53,000 clones, approximately 90% of them appearing once. This clone has more than one count but fewer than ten. The CDR3 sequence is 22 residues long. J lost 2 bases, V lost 2 bases, and 21 bases had no gene match. Germline V lookup: CDR1 WSHSY, CDR2 SAAADI. The sequencing sample was made of PBMCs. This receptor was obtained from a man between 60 and 75 years old with head and neck cancer. The rearrangement joins TRBV10-2 to TRBJ2-4, with TRBD1 identical over 10 bases. The CDR3, as DNA: TGCGCCAGCAGTGAGGCGGGGACCCGGACAGGGGGTTTCGCTGGGCCCAAAAACATTCAGTACTTC. It yields the protein CASSEAGTRTGGFAGPKNIQYF.